The present entry profiles one T cell receptor beta chain with its context. Its target is not known. All TCR cDNA molecules were individually tagged with a unique molecular identifier. TCRdb re-analysed the 5' RACE reads in MiXCR, keeping a single row per CDR3 protein. The table records about 50,000 distinct CDR3 sequences, 7.6% of them present only once. The time point is: sample taken at primary tumor resection. Whole RNA, isolated from tumor, nontumor lung or frozen PBMC, was sequenced without prior sorting. Trimming took off 1 base at V and 1 base at J, with 8 bases between the two ends. The V gene's germline CDR1 is SNHLY and CDR2 FYNNEI. The CDR3 consists of 15 residues. The source of the sample is a study of spatial heterogeneity in lung cancer. Looking at the study overall: Compared with alpha-chain sequences, beta-chain sequences were consistently detected in greater numbers. Each distinct TCR and UMI combination averaged more than ten appearances in raw reads.

General study results and limits: Ubiquitous expanded tumor TCRs appeared in blood more at resection than follow-up.

V usage is TRBV2 and J usage is TRBJ2-4, with D possibly being TRBD1 (5 bases). The material was PBMCs, obtained at surgery. The sequence derives from a female donor with early-stage non-small cell lung cancer. CDR3: CASSEETVAKNIQYF. CDR3 bases: TGTGCCAGCAGTGAAGAGACAGTTGCCAAAAACATTCAGTACTTC.